Shown below are 9 T cell receptor beta chains from a single sample sequenced in a study of T cells in Graves' hyperthyroidism and ophthalmopathy. TCR beta CDR3 regions were amplified from RNA. HTBI primers were employed in a first-round RT-PCR of the TCR CDR3. MiXCR, applied by TCRdb to the multiplex PCR reads, yields one record per CDR3 protein. Among fewer than 900,000 distinct CDR3 sequences listed, under 20% were seen once. The sequencing sample was made of blood. Source of these receptors: a woman between 50 and 59 years old with Graves' hyperthyroidism that later progressed to Graves' ophthalmopathy.

The V gene is TRBV4-1, the J gene TRBJ2-2; D gene ambiguous. CDR3 length equals 13 residues. The V gene's germline CDR1 is MGHRA and CDR2 YSYEKL. With 2 bases removed from V and 4 bases from J, the gap between germline ends came to 5 bases. CDR3 bases: TGCGCCAGCAGCCAATTGTCCACCGGGGAGCTGTTTTTT. Translating gives CASSQLSTGELFF.

This clonotype has just a few counts. The chain couples TRBV10-2 to TRBJ1-1; weak D call: TRBD1 (5 bases). Per the germline V gene, CDR1 is WSHSY and CDR2 is SAAADI. CDR3 size: 16 residues. V was clipped by 2 bases and J by 1 base, with 14 bases between them. The DNA of the CDR3 is TGCGCCAGCAGTGAGGCCGCCCCTCAGGGGAACACTGAAGCTTTCTTT. Translated: CASSEAAPQGNTEAFF.

This clonotype was detected many times. The chain is built from TRBV7-8 and TRBJ1-3; the D gene is possibly TRBD1 (5 bases). The CDR3 length is 16 residues. Germline V lookup: CDR1 SGHVS, CDR2 FQNEAQ. The V gene lost 1 base and the J gene lost 0 bases, with 10 bases spanning the gap. As DNA, the CDR3 is TGTGCCAGCAGCTTAGATCCAGGGAGCTCTGGAAACACCATATATTTT. Translation: CASSLDPGSSGNTIYF.

V is TRBV20-1 and J is TRBJ2-7, with D perhaps TRBD1 or TRBD2 (5 bases each). This CDR3 spans 14 amino acids. Trimming took 0 bases from V and 1 from J, leaving 10 bases between them. From germline, CDR1 is DFQATT and CDR2 SNEGSKA (reference sequence). The CDR3 bases are TGCAGTGCTAGAGATGTGGGGGTATCCTACGAGCAGTACTTC. Its protein product is CSARDVGVSYEQYF.

The rearrangement uses TRBV20-1 and TRBJ2-2; 11 bases map to TRBD2. Germline CDR1 and CDR2: DFQATT and SNEGSKA (reference sequence). The CDR3 is 17 residues long. With 1 base clipped from V and 3 bases from J, the junction kept 7 bases outside the gene matches. CDR3 region: CSARALAGGTYTGELFF. Written as DNA, the CDR3 is TGCAGTGCTAGAGCCCTAGCGGGGGGCACGTACACCGGGGAGCTGTTTTTT.

J is TRBJ2-7 and V is TRBV7-9, with D unclear. Germline CDR1 is SEHNR and CDR2 is FQNEAQ (reference sequence). V lost 2 bases to trimming and J lost 4 bases, with 6 bases between them. This CDR3 has 12 amino acids. The CDR3 reads CASSLRVYEQYF. CDR3 DNA: TGTGCCAGCAGCTTACGAGTTTACGAGCAGTACTTC.

This clonotype turned up a few times. In DNA, the CDR3 is TGTGCCAGCAGCTTGGGGGCTAGCGGGGGCACAGATACGCAGTATTTT. As protein: CASSLGASGGTDTQYF. This rearrangement joins TRBV5-4 to TRBJ2-3; 9 bases align to TRBD2. Germline values: CDR1 SGHNT, CDR2 YYREEE (reference sequence). The CDR3 length is 16 residues. The junction had 3 bases not matched to a gene; V was cut back by 0 bases and J by 1 base.

This clonotype was recorded at least ten times. The chain carries TRBV20-1 and TRBJ2-1, with D perhaps matching TRBD2 (7 bases). The CDR3 is made up of 14 amino acids. V gave up 5 bases and J gave up 7 bases, with 18 bases separating them. Looked up from germline, CDR1 is DFQATT and CDR2 is SNEGSKA (reference sequence). The CDR3 DNA sequence: TGCAGTGCTGGGGGGGCTGCATCGCGGAATGAGCAGTTCTTC. It translates to CSAGGAASRNEQFF.

The rearrangement uses TRBV10-3 and TRBJ2-2; a possible D gene is TRBD1 (5 bases). The CDR3 length is 17 residues. Germline assignment: CDR1 ENHRY and CDR2 SYGVKD. V was pared by 6 bases and J by 0 bases, with 17 bases between. CDR3 DNA: TGTGCCATCAGGGAAAAATCAGGGCCCGCGAACACCGGGGAGCTGTTTTTT. Its protein product is CAIREKSGPANTGELFF.